The rows below give T cell receptor beta chains drawn from one sample of a study of OX40 agonist ivuxolimab in advanced cancers. TCRdb keeps only in-frame clones here, not all; method: immunoSEQ multiplex PCR. The sample has around 67,000 clones, roughly 80% seen once. The specimen comprised CD4+ or CD8+ T cells sorted from blood, sampled in a trial of the OX40 agonist ivuxolimab. The receptors shown here come from an adult with an advanced solid tumor such as melanoma, head and neck, liver or kidney cancer. Both conserved end residues are part of each CDR3. The D gene is left open where the match is weak. The listing skips clone size in some rows; elsewhere it reads once, few, many or a size class.

size | length | D | J | V | CDR3 | DNA
once | 15 | TRBD1 | TRBJ1-2 | TRBV27 | CASSFSGTDTYGYTF | TGTGCCAGCAGTTTTTCCGGGACAGACACCTATGGCTACACCTTC
many | 13 | - | TRBJ1-2 | TRBV11-2 | CASSLEPGGGYTF | TGTGCCAGCAGCTTAGAGCCAGGCGGTGGCTACACCTTC
- | 16 | - | TRBJ2-1 | TRBV27 | CASSSAGLGSYNEQFF | TGTGCCAGCAGTTCCGCGGGGCTTGGGTCCTACAATGAGCAGTTCTTC
once | 13 | - | TRBJ2-3 | TRBV6-1 | CASSEARKDTQYF | TGTGCCAGCAGTGAAGCTAGGAAAGATACGCAGTATTTT
- | 17 | TRBD1 | TRBJ1-2 | TRBV5-6 | CASSSSRGTGDRYGYTF | TGTGCCAGCAGCTCCTCTCGTGGGACAGGGGATAGGTATGGCTACACCTTC
few | 18 | TRBD2 | TRBJ2-5 | TRBV7-9 | CASSFTGTRGGIRETQYF | TGTGCCAGCAGCTTTACCGGGACTAGAGGCGGGATTAGAGAGACCCAGTACTTC
- | 17 | - | TRBJ2-7 | TRBV7-3 | CASSLEVRPTESYEQYF | TGTGCCAGCAGCTTAGAGGTTAGGCCTACAGAGTCCTACGAGCAGTACTTC
- | 14 | - | TRBJ1-1 | TRBV7-2 | CASSLRVFNTEAFF | TGTGCCAGCAGCTTACGGGTTTTCAACACTGAAGCTTTCTTT
- | 12 | - | TRBJ2-3 | TRBV29-1 | CSVARGTDTQYF | TGCAGCGTTGCCAGGGGCACAGATACGCAGTATTTT
once | 14 | TRBD1 | TRBJ2-7 | TRBV19 | CASRSTGGRYEQYF | TGTGCCAGTAGATCTACAGGGGGCCGATACGAGCAGTACTTC
once | 12 | - | TRBJ1-6 | TRBV19 | CASTISDSPLHF | TGTGCCAGTACTATTAGTGACTCACCCCTCCACTTT
- | 14 | - | TRBJ1-5 | TRBV18 | CASTTVAESVPQHF | TGTGCCAGCACCACCGTGGCAGAATCTGTCCCCCAGCATTTT
- | 14 | - | TRBJ1-2 | TRBV14 | CASSQEDWAGGYTF | TGTGCCAGCAGCCAGGAAGACTGGGCCGGAGGCTACACCTTC
- | 14 | - | TRBJ1-1 | TRBV7-2 | CASSSRTGNTEAFF | TGTGCCAGCAGCTCTAGGACGGGGAACACTGAAGCTTTCTTT
- | 13 | - | TRBJ2-3 | TRBV5-1 | CASSFPRADTQYF | TGCGCCAGCAGCTTCCCTCGGGCAGATACGCAGTATTTT
- | 16 | TRBD1 | TRBJ2-7 | TRBV10-3 | CAISDFEGTGGYEQYF | TGTGCCATCAGTGATTTTGAAGGGACAGGGGGCTACGAGCAGTACTTC
- | 13 | - | TRBJ2-7 | TRBV27 | CASSATFPYEQYF | TGTGCCAGCAGTGCCACGTTCCCCTACGAGCAGTACTTC
- | 15 | - | TRBJ1-1 | TRBV5-5 | CASSFQAALPPEAFF | TGTGCCAGCAGCTTCCAGGCCGCCCTGCCCCCCGAAGCTTTCTTT
- | 14 | - | TRBJ1-1 | TRBV7-9 | CASSFPRTVTEAFF | TGTGCCAGCAGCTTTCCTAGGACAGTCACTGAAGCTTTCTTT
- | 14 | - | TRBJ1-5 | TRBV10-3 | CAISAQRENQPQHF | TGTGCCATCAGTGCCCAGAGAGAAAATCAGCCCCAGCATTTT
- | 15 | - | TRBJ2-3 | TRBV6-1 | CASSPGPFRADTQYF | TGTGCCAGCAGTCCTGGTCCCTTCCGTGCAGATACGCAGTATTTT
- | 14 | - | TRBJ1-1 | TRBV10-3 | CAAQPDRRRTEAFF | TGTGCCGCACAGCCCGACAGGCGACGGACTGAAGCTTTCTTT
once | 14 | - | TRBJ2-1 | TRBV5-1 | CASSLQGAVNEQFF | TGCGCCAGCAGCTTGCAAGGGGCGGTCAATGAGCAGTTCTTC
- | 19 | TRBD2 | TRBJ2-1 | TRBV11-2 | CASSLGTSGGSRSYNEQFF | TGTGCCAGCAGCTTAGGGACTAGCGGGGGGTCCCGCTCCTACAATGAGCAGTTCTTC
- | 16 | TRBD1 | TRBJ1-1 | TRBV7-2 | CASSNRDRAPGTEAFF | TGTGCCAGCAGTAATCGGGACAGGGCCCCGGGGACTGAAGCTTTCTTT
- | 15 | - | TRBJ1-6 | TRBV7-3 | CASKRNPGGNSPLHF | TGTGCCAGCAAGAGAAACCCCGGGGGAAATTCACCCCTCCACTTT
once | 13 | - | TRBJ1-1 | TRBV29-1 | CSVDRGLGGEAFF | TGCAGCGTTGATCGCGGCCTGGGTGGTGAAGCTTTCTTT
- | 14 | - | TRBJ1-5 | TRBV7-6 | CASSLETGNQPQHF | TGTGCCAGCAGCTTAGAAACAGGGAACCAGCCCCAGCATTTT
- | 13 | - | TRBJ1-2 | TRBV27 | CASSLLQGDGYTF | TGTGCCAGCAGTTTATTACAAGGGGATGGCTACACCTTC
- | 14 | - | TRBJ1-4 | TRBV5-1 | CASSLVRGGEKLFF | TGCGCCAGCAGCCTGGTGAGGGGCGGGGAAAAACTGTTTTTT
- | 14 | - | TRBJ2-2 | TRBV27 | CASSFGAVTGELFF | TGTGCCAGCAGTTTTGGTGCCGTCACCGGGGAGCTGTTTTTT
- | 11 | - | TRBJ2-1 | TRBV6-5 | CASSYSNQQFF | TGTGCCAGCAGTTACTCAAATCAGCAGTTCTTC
- | 15 | - | TRBJ2-7 | TRBV6-1 | CASSDSRKNPYEQYF | TGTGCCAGCAGTGACTCTAGAAAGAACCCCTACGAGCAGTACTTC
- | 13 | - | TRBJ2-7 | TRBV5-1 | CASSFNRAYEQYF | TGCGCCAGCAGCTTTAACAGGGCCTACGAGCAGTACTTC
- | 18 | - | TRBJ1-4 | TRBV5-5 | CASSPRRQESATNEKLFF | TGTGCCAGCAGCCCGAGAAGGCAGGAGTCTGCAACTAATGAAAAACTGTTTTTT
- | 16 | - | TRBJ1-3 | TRBV5-4 | CASSLGPHQGGNTIYF | TGTGCCAGCAGCTTGGGACCCCACCAGGGTGGAAACACCATATATTTT
- | 15 | TRBD1 | TRBJ1-2 | TRBV7-2 | CASSLARTGEGGYTF | TGTGCCAGCAGCTTAGCGAGGACAGGGGAAGGTGGCTACACCTTC
- | 15 | TRBD2 | TRBJ2-1 | TRBV12-5 | CASGSGLAGYNEQFF | TGTGCTAGTGGTTCGGGGCTAGCGGGTTACAATGAGCAGTTCTTC
- | 14 | - | TRBJ2-3 | TRBV6-1 | CASIAGGLTDTQYF | TGTGCCAGCATCGCAGGCGGCCTCACAGATACGCAGTATTTT
- | 15 | TRBD1 | TRBJ1-2 | TRBV7-8 | CASSLASGGDYGYTF | TGTGCCAGCAGCTTAGCGTCAGGGGGCGACTATGGCTACACCTTC
- | 13 | - | TRBJ1-4 | TRBV2 | CASDPTDNEKLFF | TGTGCCAGCGATCCAACGGATAATGAAAAACTGTTTTTT
- | 13 | TRBD1 | TRBJ1-4 | TRBV11-2 | CASSPTDGQGLFF | TGTGCCAGCAGCCCGACAGACGGACAGGGTTTGTTTTTT
once | 15 | - | TRBJ1-1 | TRBV27 | CASTAGDIMNTEAFF | TGTGCCAGCACCGCGGGGGACATAATGAACACTGAAGCTTTCTTT